The 19 T cell receptor beta chains below were found in one sample sequenced in a study of T cells after posttransplantation cyclophosphamide. Sequenced by immunoSEQ multiplex PCR; TCRdb stores in-frame clones only, minus some. The table lists about 21,000 clones, over 75% of them singletons. Control samples came 1 year after myeloablative marrow transplants with methotrexate plus calcineurin inhibitor. This material consisted of PBMCs, taken roughly 390 days after allogeneic stem cell transplant with calcineurin inhibitor and methotrexate. The origin of the receptors is a female patient in her 30s who received an allogeneic stem cell transplant from an unrelated donor, was CMV-positive, and had acute and chronic GVHD. Some of the T cells may derive from the graft donor.

The CDR3 nucleotides are TGTGCCAGCCTAATGCGAACTAGCCCTGGAGATACGCAGTATTTT. Translation gives CASLMRTSPGDTQYF. The chain uses TRBV7-2 and TRBJ2-3; tentative D call: TRBD2 (6 bases). V was shortened by 8 bases and J by 5 bases, with 20 bases between the two germline ends. Germline CDR1 and CDR2: SGHTA and FQGNSA. This CDR3 region has 15 residues.

The chain combines TRBV19 with TRBJ2-1; TRBD2 matches 8 bases. Per germline, CDR1 LNHDA and CDR2 SQIVND (reference sequence). V lost 10 bases, J lost 1 base, and 3 bases stayed unmatched. The CDR3 is 13 residues long. CDR3 coding DNA: TGTGCCACTGCTAGCGGGTCCTACAATGAGCAGTTCTTC. Translation gives CATASGSYNEQFF.

Details on this clone: The conserved phenylalanine or tryptophan is not found at the CDR3 terminus, so this likely reflects a read error. V and J are TRBV7-9 and TRBJ2-7; TRBD1 matches 9 bases. CDR1 is SEHNR and CDR2 is FQNEAQ in the germline V gene (reference sequence). CDR3 length: 12 residues. Trimming removed 4 bases from V and 6 bases from J; junction bases left unmatched: 1. The CDR3 sequence is CASSSTGGEQYA. Written as DNA, the CDR3 is TGTGCCAGCAGCTCGACAGGGGGCGAGCAGTACGCC.

The chain employs TRBV6-5 and TRBJ2-1, with TRBD1 matching 11 bases. Germline V CDR1 and CDR2: MNHEY, SVGAGI. The CDR3 totals 15 residues. The V segment lost 6 bases and the J segment 10 bases; nucleotides outside the gene matches: 11. DNA of the CDR3: TGTGCCAGCAGCAACAACGGACAGGGGGCAGGGGAGCAGTTCTTC. Its translation is CASSNNGQGAGEQFF.

The rearrangement joins TRBV21-1 to TRBJ1-1; the table calls TRBD1, which could not be checked here. TRBV21-1 is a documented pseudogene. The CDR3 has 16 residues. The CDR3 loop reads CASSKARRGPNTEAFF. The CDR3, as DNA: TGTGCCAGCAGCAAAGCGCGGAGGGGGCCGAACACTGAAGCTTTCTTT.

V usage is TRBV7-8 and J usage is TRBJ2-3; 8 nucleotides align to TRBD1. Trimming took 2 bases from V and 3 from J; bases not matched to a gene: 7. The CDR3 loop spans 16 amino acids. CDR1 SGHVS and CDR2 FQNEAQ come from the germline V gene. CDR3 amino acids: CASSLIQGARTDTQYF. CDR3 coding DNA: TGTGCCAGCAGCTTAATCCAGGGGGCGCGGACAGATACGCAGTATTTT.

The chain joins TRBV10-3 to TRBJ1-2; 9 nucleotides align to TRBD1. Germline values: CDR1 ENHRY, CDR2 SYGVKD. The CDR3 length is 16 residues. V lost 2 bases and J lost 6; bases outside the gene matches: 10. DNA of the CDR3: TGTGCCATCAGTGAGGAGGGACAGGGAGAACAAGATGGCTACACCTTC. Its translation: CAISEEGQGEQDGYTF.

CDR3: CAISERRGYTDTQYF. In DNA, the CDR3 is TGTGCCATCAGTGAGCGGCGGGGCTACACAGATACGCAGTATTTT. J is TRBJ2-3 and V is TRBV10-3, with a possible D match to TRBD2 (6 bases). The germline V and J ends were trimmed by 2 bases and 2 bases, with 11 bases remaining between them. Germline V gene sequence: CDR1 ENHRY, CDR2 SYGVKD. CDR3 length: 15 residues.

The chain couples TRBV6-5 to TRBJ2-7, with D possibly being TRBD2 (5 bases). CDR3 length: 12 amino acids. V was clipped by 6 bases and J by 4 bases, with 10 bases between them. Germline CDR1 reads MNHEY; CDR2 reads SVGAGI. The CDR3 bases are TGTGCCAGCAGGTCCCCGGGGTACGAGCAGTACGTC. Residues: CASRSPGYEQYV.

This sequence joins TRBV11-3 and TRBJ2-1; 8 bases fit TRBD2. V lost 4 bases, J lost 6 bases, and 8 bases stayed unmatched. The germline gives CDR1 SGHNT, CDR2 YENEEA. The CDR3 length is 15 residues. As DNA, the CDR3 is TGTGCCAGCAGCTGGGGAGCGGGAGAAATCAATGAGCAGTTCTTC. Translated, it gives CASSWGAGEINEQFF.

The J gene is TRBJ2-5, the V gene TRBV19; 15 bases match TRBD2. The J segment lost 4 bases and the V segment lost 4 bases, leaving 4 bases of the junction unmatched. The CDR3 runs 16 residues. The germline CDR1 and CDR2 sequences are LNHDA and SQIVND (reference sequence). This CDR3 reads CASSRGLAGGRETQYF. DNA for the CDR3: TGTGCCAGTAGTAGGGGACTAGCGGGAGGTCGAGAGACCCAGTACTTC.

J is TRBJ1-4 and V is TRBV7-6, with a possible D match to TRBD1 (5 bases). V shed 1 base and J shed 0 bases, with 12 bases lying between them. This CDR3 has 17 residues. Per germline, CDR1 SGHVS and CDR2 FNYEAQ. The CDR3 nucleotides are TGTGCCAGCAGCTTAGAAGGGGCGTTTTCAACTAATGAAAAACTGTTTTTT. Its translation is CASSLEGAFSTNEKLFF. Based on the CDR3 plus reference TRBV7-6 and TRBJ1-4, the full variable domain is GAGVSQSPRYKVTKRGQDVALRCDPISGHVSLYWYRQALGQGPEFLTYFNYEAQQDKSGLPNDRFSAERPEGSISTLTIQRTEQRDSAMYRCASSLEGAFSTNEKLFFGSGTQLSVL.

V usage is TRBV5-4 and J usage is TRBJ1-2; D unclear. V lost 4 bases and J lost 4, with 11 bases in between. Looked up from germline, CDR1 is SGHNT and CDR2 is YYREEE (reference sequence). The CDR3 has 13 amino acids. The chain's CDR3 is CASSPTEFYGYTF. DNA for the CDR3: TGTGCCAGCAGCCCCACAGAGTTCTATGGCTACACCTTC.

The genes are TRBV7-8 and TRBJ2-3; 7 bases are shared with TRBD2. This CDR3 has 16 amino acids. The V gene's germline CDR1 is SGHVS and CDR2 FQNEAQ. J was trimmed by 2 bases and V by 1 base; bases with no gene match: 6. CDR3 sequence (DNA): TGTGCCAGCAGCTTAGGGGCTAGCGGACCCACAGATACGCAGTATTTT. Its protein is CASSLGASGPTDTQYF.

The genes are TRBV27 and TRBJ1-5; 7 bases fit TRBD1. CDR1 and CDR2 (germline): MNHEY, SMNVEV (reference sequence). CDR3 length: 14 residues. V lost 6 bases and J lost 3; bases outside the gene matches: 5. CDR3 amino acids: CASRKGQHNQPQHF. The CDR3 DNA reads as TGTGCCAGCAGGAAGGGACAGCACAATCAGCCCCAGCATTTT.

V and J are TRBV18 and TRBJ1-1; possible D gene TRBD1, 6 bases. The CDR3 covers 14 residues. V dropped 2 bases and J dropped 11 bases, with 18 bases sitting between them. CDR1 is KGHSH and CDR2 is LQKENI in the germline V gene. CDR3 sequence: CASSPSMDSALAFF. The CDR3 DNA is TGTGCCAGCTCACCATCGATGGACAGCGCACTGGCTTTCTTT. Full variable domain (remainder filled in from reference TRBV18 and TRBJ1-1): NAGVMQNPRHLVRRRGQEARLRCSPMKGHSHVYWYRQLPEEGLKFMVYLQKENIIDESGMPKERFSAEFPKEGPSILRIQQVVRGDSAAYFCASSPSMDSALAFFGQGTRLTVV.

The chain has TRBV2 and TRBJ2-1, with TRBD2 identical over 8 bases. CDR1 and CDR2 (germline): SNHLY, FYNNEI. CDR3 length: 15 amino acids. Germline trimming cut 6 bases from V and 6 bases from J; bases unmatched to any gene: 10. The CDR3 sequence is CASSATGGTSNEQFF. CDR3 coding DNA: TGTGCCAGCAGCGCGACCGGGGGGACTAGCAATGAGCAGTTCTTC.

The V call is TRBV21-1, the J call TRBJ2-1; the table's D call of TRBD2 was not tested on the DNA. TRBV21-1 has pseudogene status. This CDR3 region has 19 residues. CDR3 protein: CASSNVGNPSGSLCWGQFF. The CDR3 bases are TGTGCCAGCAGCAACGTCGGTAATCCTAGCGGGAGCCTCTGTTGGGGGCAGTTCTTC.

This clone was seen more than once but under ten times. The chain joins TRBV7-2 to TRBJ1-3; D not resolved. The germline V and J ends were trimmed by 5 bases and 3 bases, with 11 bases remaining between them. The CDR3 runs to 14 residues. CDR1 SGHTA and CDR2 FQGNSA come from the germline V gene. The DNA of the CDR3 is TGTGCCAGCAGCCCAGGAGGGTTTGGAAACACCATATATTTT. Translating gives CASSPGGFGNTIYF.